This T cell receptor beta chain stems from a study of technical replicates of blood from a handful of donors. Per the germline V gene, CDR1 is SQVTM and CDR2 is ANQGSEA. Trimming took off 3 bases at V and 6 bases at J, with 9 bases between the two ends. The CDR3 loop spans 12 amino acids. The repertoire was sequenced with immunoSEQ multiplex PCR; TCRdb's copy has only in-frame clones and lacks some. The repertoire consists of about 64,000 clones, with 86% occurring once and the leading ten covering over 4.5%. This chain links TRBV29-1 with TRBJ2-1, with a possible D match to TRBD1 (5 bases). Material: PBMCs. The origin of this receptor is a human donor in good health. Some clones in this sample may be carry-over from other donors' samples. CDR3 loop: CSVDIDSNEQFF. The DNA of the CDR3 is TGCAGCGTTGATATTGACAGCAATGAGCAGTTCTTC.